The 3 T cell receptor beta chains below all came from one sample that was sequenced in a study of blood T cell repertoires in COVID-19. The repertoire was sequenced with immunoSEQ multiplex PCR; TCRdb's copy has only in-frame clones and lacks some. Of 45,000 to 55,000 clones listed, 65% to 85% are singletons. Input material: peripheral blood. The receptors originated from a man aged 45-65 years with acute or convalescent COVID-19.

V gene TRBV9 combines with J gene TRBJ1-3; D gene ambiguous. The CDR3 length is 15 residues. Trimming removed 5 bases from V and 0 bases from J, with 12 bases in between. Germline V lookup: CDR1 SGDLS, CDR2 YYNGEE. This CDR3 reads CASSARAFSGNTIYF. The CDR3 bases are TGTGCCAGCAGTGCCCGAGCGTTCTCTGGAAACACCATATATTTT.

V is TRBV28 and J is TRBJ2-5; TRBD2 matches 16 bases. The germline V gene has CDR1 MDHEN and CDR2 SYDVKM. J gave up 5 bases and V 6 bases, and 3 bases lay outside the gene matches. The length of the CDR3 is 15 residues. For the CDR3, the DNA is TGTGCCAGCAGGCCGGGACTAGCGGGGGGGGAGACCCAGTACTTC. Protein product: CASRPGLAGGETQYF.

V usage is TRBV19 and J usage is TRBJ2-5; 7 positions agree with TRBD1. The CDR3 runs to 13 residues. Looked up from germline, CDR1 is LNHDA and CDR2 is SQIVND (reference sequence). With V trimmed by 5 bases and J by 9 bases, 9 bases remained unmatched. In DNA, the CDR3 is TGTGCCAGTAGTCACAGGGGAAAAAATGCCCAGTACTTC. Its protein is CASSHRGKNAQYF.